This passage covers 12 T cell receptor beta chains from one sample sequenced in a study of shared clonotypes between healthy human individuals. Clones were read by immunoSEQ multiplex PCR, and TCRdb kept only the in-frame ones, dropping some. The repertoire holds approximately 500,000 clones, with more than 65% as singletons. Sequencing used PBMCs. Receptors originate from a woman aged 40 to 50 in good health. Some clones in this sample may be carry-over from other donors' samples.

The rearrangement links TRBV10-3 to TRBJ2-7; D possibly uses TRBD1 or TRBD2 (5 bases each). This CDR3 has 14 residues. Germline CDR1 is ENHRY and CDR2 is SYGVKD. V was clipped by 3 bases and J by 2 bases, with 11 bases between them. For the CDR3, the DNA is TGTGCCATCAGTGATAGGGACGCAGCCTACGAGCAGTACTTC. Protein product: CAISDRDAAYEQYF.

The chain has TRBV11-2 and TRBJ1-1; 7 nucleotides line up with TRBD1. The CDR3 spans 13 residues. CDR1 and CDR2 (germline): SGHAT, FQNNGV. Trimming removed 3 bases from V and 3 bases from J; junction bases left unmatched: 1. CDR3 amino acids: CASSFDRDTEAFF. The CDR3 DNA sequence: TGTGCCAGCAGCTTCGACAGGGACACTGAAGCTTTCTTT.

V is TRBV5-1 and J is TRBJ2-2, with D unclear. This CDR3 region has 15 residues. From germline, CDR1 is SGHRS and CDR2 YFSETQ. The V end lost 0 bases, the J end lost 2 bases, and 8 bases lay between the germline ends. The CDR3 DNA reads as TGCGCCAGCAGCTTGGGGTCAGACAACACCGGGGAGCTGTTTTTT. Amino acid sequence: CASSLGSDNTGELFF.

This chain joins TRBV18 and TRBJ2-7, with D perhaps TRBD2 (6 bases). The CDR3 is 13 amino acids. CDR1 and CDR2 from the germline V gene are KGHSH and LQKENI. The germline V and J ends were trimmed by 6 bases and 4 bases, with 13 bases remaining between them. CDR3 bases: TGTGCCAGCTCGCCAGGGACTTTGTACGAGCAGTACTTC. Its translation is CASSPGTLYEQYF.

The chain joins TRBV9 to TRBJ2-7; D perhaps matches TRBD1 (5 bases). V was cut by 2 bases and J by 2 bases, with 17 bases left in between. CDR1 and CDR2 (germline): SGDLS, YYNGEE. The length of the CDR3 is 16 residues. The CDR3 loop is CASSVRGSPSAYEQYF. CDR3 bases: TGTGCCAGCAGCGTTAGGGGCAGCCCTTCAGCCTACGAGCAGTACTTC. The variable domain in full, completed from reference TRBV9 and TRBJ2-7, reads DSGVTQTPKHLITATGQRVTLRCSPRSGDLSVYWYQQSLDQGLQFLIQYYNGEERAKGNILERFSAQQFPDLHSELNLSSLELGDSALYFCASSVRGSPSAYEQYFGPGTRLTVT.

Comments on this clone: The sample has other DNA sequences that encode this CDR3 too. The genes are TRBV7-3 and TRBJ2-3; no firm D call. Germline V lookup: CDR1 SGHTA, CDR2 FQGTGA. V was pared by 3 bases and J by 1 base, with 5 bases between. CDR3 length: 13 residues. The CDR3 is CASSFRGTDTQYF. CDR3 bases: TGTGCCAGCAGCTTTCGGGGCACAGATACGCAGTATTTT.

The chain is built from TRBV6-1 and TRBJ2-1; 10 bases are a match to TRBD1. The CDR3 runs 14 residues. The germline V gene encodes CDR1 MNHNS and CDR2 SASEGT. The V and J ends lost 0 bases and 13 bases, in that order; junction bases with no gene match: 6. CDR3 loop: CASSEAMGQGFQFF. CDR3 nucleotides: TGTGCCAGCAGTGAAGCGATGGGACAGGGGTTTCAGTTCTTC.

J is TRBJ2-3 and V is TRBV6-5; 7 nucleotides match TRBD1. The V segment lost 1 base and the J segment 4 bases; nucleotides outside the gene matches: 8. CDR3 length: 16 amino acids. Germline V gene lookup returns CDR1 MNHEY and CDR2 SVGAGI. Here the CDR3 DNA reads TGTGCCAGCAGTTACTACCGACAGGGTTGGGCAGATACGCAGTATTTT. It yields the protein CASSYYRQGWADTQYF.

The CDR3: CARSQGSADEQYF. The CDR3, as DNA: TGTGCCAGAAGCCAGGGGTCCGCGGACGAGCAGTACTTC. The chain has TRBV2 and TRBJ2-7; possibly TRBD1 for D (6 bases). From germline, CDR1 is SNHLY and CDR2 FYNNEI. The CDR3 loop spans 13 amino acids. V was pared by 9 bases and J by 5 bases, with 17 bases between.

The CDR3 nucleotides read TGTGCCAGCAGGATTAGGGACAGCCACTCCTACGAGCAGTACTTC. The encoded protein is CASRIRDSHSYEQYF. This chain joins TRBV28 and TRBJ2-7; 7 bases agree with TRBD1. This CDR3 contains 15 residues. V shed 6 bases and J 0 bases; nucleotides not matched to a gene: 8. The V gene's germline CDR1 is MDHEN and CDR2 SYDVKM.

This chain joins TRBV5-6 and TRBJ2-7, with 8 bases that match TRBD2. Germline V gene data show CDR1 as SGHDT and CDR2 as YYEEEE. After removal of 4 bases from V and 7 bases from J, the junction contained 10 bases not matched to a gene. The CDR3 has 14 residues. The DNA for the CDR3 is TGTGCCAGCAGCAGAGCGGGAGTGTTAGGAGAGCAGTACTTC. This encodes CASSRAGVLGEQYF.

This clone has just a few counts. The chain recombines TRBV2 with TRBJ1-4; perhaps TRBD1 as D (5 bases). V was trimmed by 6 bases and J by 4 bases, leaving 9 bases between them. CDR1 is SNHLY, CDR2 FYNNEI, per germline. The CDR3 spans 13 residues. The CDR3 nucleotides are TGTGCCAGCAGGGGGGACCTTAATGAAAAACTGTTTTTT. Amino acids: CASRGDLNEKLFF.